The rows below give T cell receptor beta chains drawn from one sample of a study of beta chain features in type 1 diabetes. Measured with immunoSEQ multiplex PCR; TCRdb has only the in-frame clones, and not every one. The sample lists around 400,000 clones, around 12% occurring once. Sequencing was performed on naive CD4+ T cells from blood. Receptor source: a man younger than 35 in good health. Each CDR3 is given with its conserved first and last residue. The D gene is left open where the match is weak. Clone sizes are given selectively: once, few, many, or a class where the clone is expanded.

D	V	size	J	CDR3
TRBD1	TRBV27	NA	TRBJ1-5	CASRPGQTNQPQHF
TRBD2	TRBV4-2	few	TRBJ2-5	CASSPGTSGDLQETQYF
TRBD1	TRBV28	NA	TRBJ2-5	CASRRTGGWQETQYF
TRBD1	TRBV7-2	NA	TRBJ2-2	CASSPRQGIGGELFF
NA	TRBV2	few	TRBJ2-5	CASVGGGGSQETQYF
NA	TRBV30	few	TRBJ2-7	CAWQALPYEQYF
TRBD2	TRBV18	NA	TRBJ2-7	CASSPPFWGGDEQYF
NA	TRBV7-3	NA	TRBJ1-5	CASSITRGQPQHF
NA	TRBV29-1	NA	TRBJ1-1	CSVGIGGNTEAFF
TRBD1	TRBV7-8	NA	TRBJ2-7	CASSPGQETYEQYF
TRBD1	TRBV9	NA	TRBJ1-4	CASSRQGLNEKLFF
NA	TRBV18	few	TRBJ1-4	CASSLGHGEKLFF
TRBD1	TRBV28	few	TRBJ2-6	CASNLQGNGANVLTF
NA	TRBV19	few	TRBJ1-5	CAGGRMGRQHF
NA	TRBV19	few	TRBJ2-7	CASSTGAEQYF
TRBD1	TRBV4-1	NA	TRBJ2-5	CASSQVTGARGTQYF
TRBD1	TRBV18	NA	TRBJ2-2	CASSPARTGSNTGELFF
NA	TRBV7-2	few	TRBJ2-1	CASSLPGTREYNEQFF
NA	TRBV7-9	NA	TRBJ1-5	CASSPNRDQPQHF
NA	TRBV7-3	NA	TRBJ1-1	CASSPHRETEAFF
NA	TRBV6-4	few	TRBJ1-5	CASSRQVNQPQHF
NA	TRBV28	few	TRBJ2-1	CASTSSSYNEQFF
TRBD1	TRBV15	few	TRBJ2-3	CATSRGQGRFSDTQYF
NA	TRBV7-9	few	TRBJ2-7	CASSGLYEQYF
TRBD1	TRBV7-9	NA	TRBJ2-7	CASSMTTYRDREYF
TRBD2	TRBV30	few	TRBJ2-7	CAWSQEASGAYEQYF
NA	TRBV25-1	few	TRBJ1-5	CASSGNSNQPQHF
TRBD1	TRBV5-1	NA	TRBJ1-1	CASSSPDRVATEAFF
TRBD1	TRBV6-5	few	TRBJ1-5	CASSPDRDNQPQHF
NA	TRBV7-3	NA	TRBJ2-3	CASSLNPPAASTDTQYF
NA	TRBV14	many	TRBJ2-5	CASSQEFAETQYF
TRBD1	TRBV6-1	NA	TRBJ1-6	CASSEDGRGLSPLHF
NA	TRBV7-2	NA	TRBJ2-4	CASSLGGRWVGNIQYF
TRBD2	TRBV5-1	NA	TRBJ2-4	CASSLASGGEDIQYF
NA	TRBV15	NA	TRBJ2-7	CATSRPNYEQYF
NA	TRBV7-6	few	TRBJ1-1	CASSLNTGRDTEAFF
NA	TRBV19	NA	TRBJ1-5	CASSILSLDQPQHF
TRBD2	TRBV28	few	TRBJ2-7	CASKESGSSYEQYF
NA	TRBV20-1	NA	TRBJ2-1	CSASEGEQFF
TRBD1	TRBV23-1	many	TRBJ1-5	CASGNRGGQPQHF
NA	TRBV4-3	NA	TRBJ1-2	CASSQEGLNYGYTF
NA	TRBV30	NA	TRBJ2-5	CAWSGSRGGRETQYF
NA	TRBV5-6	NA	TRBJ1-1	CASSSGVSFMNTEAFF
NA	TRBV9	few	TRBJ2-5	CASSPRDTWGETQYF